These 8 T cell receptor beta chains originate from one sample sequenced in a study of human T cells and chemical hapten exposure. As for time point: patch test 3, about 24 weeks after DPC sensitization. Treatment reported: therapeutic diphenylcyclopropenone sensitization with weekly scalp DPC. TCRdb re-analysed the RACE reads in MiXCR, keeping a single row per CDR3 protein. Among about 190,000 distinct CDR3 sequences, around 25% were seen once, and the ten largest hold about 2.5%. Sequenced material: whole blood, taken in connection with sensitization to the hapten diphenylcyclopropenone (DPC). All receptors come from a woman between 40 and 50 years old with alopecia areata. Some clones in this sample may be carry-over from other donors' samples.

Only a few counts were recorded for this clonotype. CDR3 loop: CASRQGPTDPTYGYTF. DNA of the CDR3: TGTGCCAGCAGACAAGGGCCGACAGATCCGACCTATGGCTACACCTTC. The gene calls are TRBV6-2 or TRBV6-3 and TRBJ1-2; weak D call: TRBD1 (5 bases). Germline V gives CDR1 MNHEY, CDR2 SVGEGT. The V end lost 6 bases, the J end lost 4 bases, and 21 bases lay between the germline ends. This CDR3 spans 16 amino acids.

The chain recombines TRBV18 with TRBJ2-4, with 9 bases that match TRBD1. Germline-derived CDR1 and CDR2 are KGHSH and LQKENI. The CDR3 has 14 amino acids. Germline trimming cut 4 bases from V and 5 bases from J; bases unmatched to any gene: 3. CDR3 DNA: TGTGCCAGCTCACAAGACAGGGGGGAAAACATTCAGTACTTC. Amino acid sequence: CASSQDRGENIQYF.

The V call is TRBV5-1, the J call TRBJ2-6, with unresolved D. This CDR3 spans 15 amino acids. V lost 0 bases, J lost 1 base, and 5 bases lay in between. The V gene's germline CDR1 is SGHRS and CDR2 YFSETQ. The CDR3 loop reads CASSLAVSGANVLTF. The CDR3 DNA reads as TGCGCCAGCAGCTTGGCGGTGTCTGGGGCCAACGTCCTGACTTTC. Using reference TRBV5-1 and TRBJ2-6 for the parts outside the CDR3, the full variable domain is KAGVTQTPRYLIKTRGQQVTLSCSPISGHRSVSWYQQTPGQGLQFLFEYFSETQRNKGNFPGRFSGRQFSNSRSEMNVSTLELGDSALYLCASSLAVSGANVLTFGAGSRLTVL.

This clonotype was seen a handful of times. V usage is TRBV27 and J usage is TRBJ1-5; tentative D call: TRBD1 (6 bases). The V gene's germline CDR1 is MNHEY and CDR2 SMNVEV (reference sequence). The CDR3 is 14 residues long. V was cut by 5 bases and J by 5 bases, with 13 bases left in between. CDR3 sequence: CASSILQGYQPQHF. Written as DNA, the CDR3 is TGTGCCAGCAGTATCCTACAGGGATATCAGCCCCAGCATTTT.

The rearrangement uses TRBV27 and TRBJ2-1; TRBD1 agrees at 9 bases. The V segment lost 10 bases and the J segment 4 bases; nucleotides outside the gene matches: 14. Germline V gene data show CDR1 as MNHEY and CDR2 as SMNVEV (reference sequence). CDR3 length: 16 residues. The CDR3: CATAGDRDWVYNEQFF. In nucleotides, the CDR3 is TGTGCCACTGCGGGGGACAGGGACTGGGTTTACAATGAGCAGTTCTTC.

This chain joins TRBV6-5 and TRBJ1-5; tentatively, D is TRBD1 (6 bases). Trimming took 9 bases from V and 0 from J, leaving 24 bases between them. The CDR3 has 18 residues. CDR1 and CDR2 from the germline V gene are MNHEY and SVGAGI. DNA for the CDR3: TGTGCCAGAACCCCTACAGGGAAGGCGCCGTATAGCAATCAGCCCCAGCATTTT. Translating gives CARTPTGKAPYSNQPQHF.

The chain has TRBV6-2 or TRBV6-3 and TRBJ2-3, with a tentative D call TRBD1 (6 bases). V was clipped by 2 bases and J by 4 bases, with 10 bases between them. This CDR3 has 14 amino acids. The germline V gene encodes CDR1 MNHEY and CDR2 SVGEGT. The CDR3 loop is CASSYRGKADTQYF. CDR3 DNA: TGTGCCAGCAGTTACAGGGGGAAAGCAGATACGCAGTATTTT.

This clonotype occurred many times. V and J are TRBV20-1 and TRBJ1-2, with TRBD1 matching over 9 bases. The CDR3 is 16 residues long. Looked up from germline, CDR1 is DFQATT and CDR2 is SNEGSKA (reference sequence). Trimming at V came to 0 bases and at J to 5 bases, leaving 10 bases not matched to a gene. The DNA of the CDR3 is TGCAGTGCTAGAGATCGCACAGGGGGCCTATGGTATGGCTACACCTTC. Translation gives CSARDRTGGLWYGYTF.